Presented here are 10 T cell receptor beta chains from one specimen sequenced in a study of blood T cell repertoires in COVID-19. Some clones are missing from TCRdb's copy, which holds only in-frame ones; the method was immunoSEQ multiplex PCR. The repertoire includes over 110,000 clones, approximately 88% of them detected once, and 25% to 30% sits in the top ten. Sequencing was carried out using peripheral blood. Receptor source: a human donor in a cohort sampled during active COVID-19.

CDR3 in amino acids: CASSRRDRGGEKLFF. The CDR3 DNA is TGTGCCAGCAGCCGCCGGGACAGGGGAGGTGAAAAACTGTTTTTT. The chain combines TRBV5-6 with TRBJ1-4, with 10 nucleotides matching TRBD1. V dropped 4 bases and J dropped 7; count of bases not matched to a gene: 7. Germline assignment: CDR1 SGHDT and CDR2 YYEEEE. CDR3 size: 15 residues. Combining the CDR3 with reference TRBV5-6 and TRBJ1-4 gives the whole variable domain DAGVTQSPTHLIKTRGQQVTLRCSPKSGHDTVSWYQQALGQGPQFIFQYYEEEERQRGNFPDRFSGHQFPNYSSELNVNALLLGDSALYLCASSRRDRGGEKLFFGSGTQLSVL.

The chain is built from TRBV5-1 and TRBJ2-1, with D perhaps TRBD1 (5 bases). Germline lookup yields CDR1 SGHRS and CDR2 YFSETQ. This CDR3 region has 15 residues. The germline V and J ends were trimmed by 4 bases and 0 bases, with 11 bases remaining between them. CDR3 residues: CASSEDSASYNEQFF. The DNA for the CDR3 is TGCGCCAGCAGCGAAGACAGTGCCTCCTACAATGAGCAGTTCTTC.

This sequence joins TRBV6-5 and TRBJ2-7; the match to TRBD2 covers 7 bases. The CDR3 covers 15 residues. Per germline, CDR1 MNHEY and CDR2 SVGAGI. With V trimmed by 9 bases and J by 0 bases, 11 bases remained unmatched. The CDR3 protein is CASVLGGIASYEQYF. In DNA, the CDR3 is TGTGCCAGTGTCCTCGGGGGGATCGCCTCCTACGAGCAGTACTTC.

This clone was observed a handful of times. The V call is TRBV10-3, the J call TRBJ2-5, with D possibly being TRBD2 (6 bases). Germline V gives CDR1 ENHRY, CDR2 SYGVKD. V lost 4 bases and J 4 bases, leaving 10 bases between the germline ends. The CDR3 totals 13 residues. As DNA, the CDR3 is TGTGCCATCAGTGTGGAGGGTTTAGAGACCCAGTACTTC. It is translated as CAISVEGLETQYF.

The V gene is TRBV4-1, the J gene TRBJ2-7, with 10 nucleotides matching TRBD1. J gave up 4 bases and V 1 base, and 4 bases lay outside the gene matches. Per germline, CDR1 MGHRA and CDR2 YSYEKL. This CDR3 comprises 15 residues. DNA for the CDR3: TGCGCCAGCAGCCAAGGGGGGACAGGGGAATACGAGCAGTACTTC. As protein: CASSQGGTGEYEQYF.

The rearrangement joins TRBV6-2 or TRBV6-3 to TRBJ1-6, with 8 nucleotides matching TRBD1. The CDR3 has 14 residues. Germline assignment: CDR1 MNHEY and CDR2 SVGEGT. V lost 4 bases and J lost 13; bases outside the gene matches: 9. The CDR3: CASSSTGGGRPLHF. In DNA form, the CDR3 reads TGTGCCAGCAGTTCCACAGGGGGTGGTCGCCCCCTCCACTTT.

The genes are TRBV9 and TRBJ1-2; tentative D call: TRBD1 (6 bases). CDR3 length: 14 residues. Trimming took off 0 bases at V and 4 bases at J, with 10 bases between the two ends. Per the germline V gene, CDR1 is SGDLS and CDR2 is YYNGEE. CDR3 bases: TGTGCCAGCAGCGTAGGAGGGGGAACCTATGGCTACACCTTC. Translation: CASSVGGGTYGYTF.

The chain recombines TRBV12-3 or TRBV12-4 with TRBJ2-1; 7 bases align to TRBD2. With 8 bases clipped from V and 8 bases from J, the junction kept 6 bases outside the gene matches. The CDR3 is 12 amino acids. CDR3 DNA sequence: TGTGCCAGCGGCCCGGCGGGGGATGAGCAGTTCTTC. This encodes CASGPAGDEQFF.

The chain couples TRBV3-1 (or the pseudogene TRBV3-2) to TRBJ2-7; D gene ambiguous. Between the trimmed V and J ends, which lost 6 bases and 4 bases, there was a span of 7 bases. Germline V gene data show CDR1 as LGHDT and CDR2 as YNNKEL (reference sequence). The CDR3 consists of 11 residues. This CDR3 reads CASSSTYEQYF. The CDR3 DNA reads as TGTGCCAGCAGTTCGACTTACGAGCAGTACTTC.

This chain joins TRBV4-3 and TRBJ2-3; D may be TRBD2 (6 bases). This CDR3 contains 15 residues. V dropped 2 bases and J dropped 2 bases, with 11 bases sitting between them. The germline V gene has CDR1 LGHNA and CDR2 YSLEER. CDR3 sequence reads: CASSQMAGHTDTQYF. The CDR3 region has the DNA TGCGCCAGCAGCCAAATGGCGGGGCACACAGATACGCAGTATTTT.